The source of this TCR beta chain is a study of shared clonotypes between healthy human individuals. Study information: Samples came from a couple of female and three male donors aged 18 to 49. Points from the study as a whole: Rarefaction exposed incomplete sorted-subset sequencing despite large depth.

Naive CD45RA+ and memory CD45RA-negative subsets were split from CD4+ cells. This table comes from immunoSEQ multiplex PCR, and its TCRdb copy is limited to in-frame clones, with some not included. The sample consists of around 2.5 million clones, 93% of them appearing once. Germline assignment: CDR1 GTSNPN and CDR2 SVGIG (reference sequence). Unmatched junction bases numbered 6, after V lost 2 bases and J lost 5 bases. This CDR3 region has 13 residues. A word on this clone: Its target is unknown.

The specimen was naive CD4+ T cells from PBMCs. The subset was: CD45RA+ positively selected. This chain links TRBV30 with TRBJ2-7; 7 bases map to TRBD1. The TCR comes from a young man in good health. Some clones in this sample may be carry-over from other donors' samples. Written as DNA, the CDR3 is TGTGCCTGGAGTAGAGGGGGCTTCCACGAGCAGTACTTC. It codes for CAWSRGGFHEQYF.